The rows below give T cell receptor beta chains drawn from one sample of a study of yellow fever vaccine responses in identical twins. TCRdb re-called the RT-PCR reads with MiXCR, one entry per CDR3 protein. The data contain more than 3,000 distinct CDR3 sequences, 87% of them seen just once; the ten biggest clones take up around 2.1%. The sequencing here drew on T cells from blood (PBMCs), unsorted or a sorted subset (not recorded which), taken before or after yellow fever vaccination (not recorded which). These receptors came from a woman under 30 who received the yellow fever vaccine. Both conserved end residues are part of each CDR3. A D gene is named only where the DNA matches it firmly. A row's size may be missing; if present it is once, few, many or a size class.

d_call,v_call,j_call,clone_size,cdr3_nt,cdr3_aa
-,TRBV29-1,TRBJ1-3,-,TGCAGCGTTGCACAGTCTGGAAACACCATATATTTT,CSVAQSGNTIYF
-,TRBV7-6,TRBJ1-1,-,TGTGCCAGCAGCTTAGCAGGGGAGACTGAAGCTTTCTTT,CASSLAGETEAFF
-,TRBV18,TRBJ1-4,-,TGTGCCAGCTCACCAGTGAAGGCGGCCGCCCTGGGGGAAAAACTGTTTTTT,CASSPVKAAALGEKLFF
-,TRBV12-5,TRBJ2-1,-,TGTGCTAGTGCCCCGACGTTAGGTGAGCAGTTCTTC,CASAPTLGEQFF
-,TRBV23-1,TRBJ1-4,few,TGCGCCAGCAGCCCCCGGGCCAGGCTGGCTAATGAAAAACTGTTTTTT,CASSPRARLANEKLFF
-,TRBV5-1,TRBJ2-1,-,TGCGCCAGCAGGGGTCTGGTTGCCCCAGGTGAGCAGTTCTTC,CASRGLVAPGEQFF
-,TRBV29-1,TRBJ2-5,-,TGCAGCGTCGCGTGGAGACAAGAGACCCAGTACTTC,CSVAWRQETQYF
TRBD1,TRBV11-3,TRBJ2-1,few,TGTGCCAGCAGCCCTCCGGGACAGGGTTATGAGCAGTTCTTC,CASSPPGQGYEQFF
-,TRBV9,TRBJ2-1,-,TGTGCCAGCAGCGGACTAGGATTTTACAATGAGCAGTTCTTC,CASSGLGFYNEQFF
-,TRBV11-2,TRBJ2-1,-,TGTGCCAGCAGCCCACTAGTTCACTCCTACAATGAGCAGTTCTTC,CASSPLVHSYNEQFF
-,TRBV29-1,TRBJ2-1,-,TGCAGCGTTGAAATGGGGATACTTTACAATGAGCAGTTCTTC,CSVEMGILYNEQFF
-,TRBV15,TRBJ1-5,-,TGTGCCACCAGCAGGGGAAAGCTTACAGGGACGAGGGGCAATCAGCCCCAGCATTTT,CATSRGKLTGTRGNQPQHF
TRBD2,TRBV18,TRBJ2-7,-,TGTGCCAGCTCATCACAGCGGGGTAGCTCCTACGAGCAGTACTTC,CASSSQRGSSYEQYF
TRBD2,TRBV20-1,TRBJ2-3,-,TGCAGTGCTAGAGATCCCACTAGCGGACCTTTGGATACGCAGTATTTT,CSARDPTSGPLDTQYF
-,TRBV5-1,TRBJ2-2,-,TGCGCCAGCAGCTTGGCCCAAAGGGCCGGGGAGCTGTTTTTT,CASSLAQRAGELFF
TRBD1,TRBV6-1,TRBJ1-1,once,TGTGCCAGCGTAGACAGGGGCAGAGAGAACACTGAAGCTTTCTTT,CASVDRGRENTEAFF
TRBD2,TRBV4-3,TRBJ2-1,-,TGCGCCAGCAGCCAAGGGGGACTAGTGAATGAGCAGTTCTTC,CASSQGGLVNEQFF